Each of the 31 T cell receptor beta chains below was sequenced from the same sample in a study of shared T cell receptors in the human thymus (dated by TCRdb to the early 2020s). The library was prepared using the immunoSEQ multiplex PCR assay. This immuneACCESS table, as held by TCRdb, lists in-frame sequences with V and J called but not all clones. Of the missing ones, under half trace to an unresolved V gene in checked studies; the others have no known cause. The sample table shows hundreds of thousands of clones, and around 85% are seen once. The top ten constitute more than 0.01% of the sample. These data were also reused for a study on human thymus T cells.

Sample: thymocytes. These receptors came from a girl in the first two years of life with a congenital heart defect. Donor details come from another sample of the same person, matched by shared clones.

The chain combines TRBV5-1 with TRBJ2-4; 12 bases line up with TRBD2. Germline CDR1 SGHRS, CDR2 YFSETQ. With 3 bases clipped from V and 0 bases from J, the junction kept 7 bases outside the gene matches. The CDR3 consists of 18 residues. DNA of the CDR3: TGCGCCAGCAGCTCCGAAGGGACTAGCGGGTTAGCCAAAAACATTCAGTACTTC. Its protein product is CASSSEGTSGLAKNIQYF.

The chain has TRBV2 and TRBJ1-1, with D perhaps matching TRBD1 (5 bases). The germline V and J ends were trimmed by 5 bases and 5 bases, with 15 bases remaining between them. The CDR3 loop spans 14 amino acids. CDR1 is SNHLY and CDR2 is FYNNEI in the germline V gene. The CDR3 loop is CASSTGGGRTEAFF. The CDR3 region has the DNA TGTGCCAGCAGTACGGGGGGGGGAAGGACTGAAGCTTTCTTT.

The chain's CDR3 is CASSLRRQGPEAFF. The CDR3, as DNA: TGTGCCAGCAGCCTACGACGACAGGGACCTGAAGCTTTCTTT. The chain recombines TRBV6-5 with TRBJ1-1; 7 positions agree with TRBD1. J was trimmed by 6 bases and V by 6 bases; bases with no gene match: 10. Looked up from germline, CDR1 is MNHEY and CDR2 is SVGAGI. This CDR3 is built from 14 residues.

This chain uses TRBV29-1 with TRBJ2-2; D gene uncertain. Trimming shortened V by 5 bases and J by 2 bases, and 24 bases separated the two germline ends. CDR1 SQVTM and CDR2 ANQGSEA come from the germline V gene. The length of the CDR3 is 18 residues. The chain's CDR3 is CSVTNFRPPGCNTGELFF. CDR3 coding DNA: TGCAGCGTTACTAACTTCAGACCCCCGGGTTGCAACACCGGGGAGCTGTTTTTT.

This chain uses TRBV27 with TRBJ2-7, with 7 bases that match TRBD1. The V and J ends lost 4 bases and 0 bases, in that order; junction bases with no gene match: 9. Germline lookup yields CDR1 MNHEY and CDR2 SMNVEV (reference sequence). This CDR3 comprises 16 residues. The CDR3 coding sequence is TGTGCCAGCAGTTCCCTTCGAACAGGGGACTCCTACGAGCAGTACTTC. This translates into CASSSLRTGDSYEQYF.

The chain uses TRBV28 and TRBJ1-2, with TRBD1 matching 9 bases. This CDR3 is 17 amino acids long. The germline CDR1 and CDR2 sequences are MDHEN and SYDVKM. The J segment lost 8 bases and the V segment lost 3 bases, leaving 16 bases of the junction unmatched. CDR3 sequence: CASSFRSYSPDRGGYTF. The CDR3, as DNA: TGTGCCAGCAGTTTCCGCTCCTACTCTCCGGACAGGGGCGGCTACACCTTC.

Worth noting for this clone: Other DNA sequences in this sample translate to the same CDR3. The genes are TRBV14 and TRBJ1-1, with D perhaps TRBD1 (5 bases). The germline CDR1 and CDR2 sequences are SGHDN and FVKESK. V was pared by 0 bases and J by 3 bases, with 8 bases between. The CDR3 totals 14 residues. CDR3 bases: TGTGCCAGCAGCCAAGACCGGGGGGACACTGAAGCTTTCTTT. Amino acids: CASSQDRGDTEAFF.

The CDR3 DNA reads TGTGCCAGCAGCTTCGGGGGAATCCGATTAAACTATGGCTACACCTTC. Amino acid sequence: CASSFGGIRLNYGYTF. The chain recombines TRBV5-4 with TRBJ1-2, with D possibly TRBD1 on 5 matching bases. The germline CDR1 and CDR2 sequences are SGHNT and YYREEE (reference sequence). V was cut by 2 bases and J by 2 bases, with 16 bases left in between. There are 16 residues in the CDR3.

The V gene is TRBV6-1, the J gene TRBJ2-3, with D possibly being TRBD1 (6 bases). V lost 0 bases and J 0 bases, leaving 16 bases between the germline ends. The CDR3 totals 18 residues. CDR1 is MNHNS, CDR2 SASEGT, per germline. The CDR3 coding sequence is TGTGCCAGCAGTGAAGCGCGTAACAGGGCAAACAGCACAGATACGCAGTATTTT. The encoded protein is CASSEARNRANSTDTQYF.

The chain combines TRBV27 with TRBJ2-3; 8 nucleotides line up with TRBD2. The CDR3 sequence is 15 residues long. Germline CDR1 MNHEY, CDR2 SMNVEV (reference sequence). V was clipped by 2 bases and J by 4 bases; unmatched bases: 5. CDR3 sequence: CASSLARTSPDTQYF. The CDR3 nucleotides are TGTGCCAGCAGTTTAGCCCGGACTAGCCCAGATACGCAGTATTTT.

A single count supports this clone. The V call is TRBV5-5, the J call TRBJ1-3; D is unclear. The CDR3 consists of 15 residues. Trimming removed 0 bases from V and 6 bases from J, with 13 bases in between. Germline loops: CDR1 SGHKS, CDR2 YYEKEE (reference sequence). CDR3 nucleotides: TGTGCCAGCAGCTTGGGACTGCCTCGGGAAAACACCATATATTTT. Protein product: CASSLGLPRENTIYF.

The V call is TRBV4-3, the J call TRBJ1-5, with 9 nucleotides matching TRBD1. Germline CDR1 is LGHNA and CDR2 is YSLEER. Trimming cost V 3 bases and J 4 bases; bases outside gene matches: 7. CDR3 length: 16 amino acids. The chain's CDR3 is CASSQKSGQGNQPQHF. The CDR3, as DNA: TGCGCCAGCAGCCAGAAATCGGGACAGGGTAATCAGCCCCAGCATTTT.

The chain carries TRBV14 and TRBJ2-5; 10 nucleotides match TRBD1. The V gene's germline CDR1 is SGHDN and CDR2 FVKESK. V lost 1 base to trimming and J lost 4 bases; unmatched junction nucleotides: 6. The length of the CDR3 is 16 residues. The CDR3 DNA reads as TGTGCCAGCAGCCAAGTCAGGACAGGGGGTGGAGAGACCCAGTACTTC. Its protein is CASSQVRTGGGETQYF. Supplemented by reference TRBV14 and TRBJ2-5, the full variable domain reads EAGVTQFPSHSVIEKGQTVTLRCDPISGHDNLYWYRRVMGKEIKFLLHFVKESKQDESGMPNNRFLAERTGGTYSTLKVQPAELEDSGVYFCASSQVRTGGGETQYFGPGTRLLVL.

This chain joins TRBV28 and TRBJ2-1, with 15 bases identical to TRBD2. V shed 6 bases, J shed 6 bases, and the junction held 9 bases outside the gene matches. Germline CDR1 MDHEN, CDR2 SYDVKM. The CDR3 has 17 amino acids. The CDR3 sequence is CASSHGLAGGQRNEQFF. CDR3 bases: TGTGCCAGCAGCCACGGACTAGCGGGGGGGCAGCGCAATGAGCAGTTCTTC.

The chain links TRBV7-9 to TRBJ1-4; 7 nucleotides agree with TRBD1. This CDR3 contains 17 residues. V was clipped by 5 bases and J by 8 bases; unmatched bases: 17. The germline CDR1 and CDR2 sequences are SEHNR and FQNEAQ (reference sequence). CDR3 in DNA: TGTGCCAGCAGCCCAGAGGGTTATCGGACAGGCAAAGAAAAACTGTTTTTT. Encoded protein: CASSPEGYRTGKEKLFF.

The V gene is TRBV5-1, the J gene TRBJ1-1; tentatively, D is TRBD1 (5 bases). Per germline, CDR1 SGHRS and CDR2 YFSETQ. The CDR3 runs 14 residues. The V end was cut by 6 bases, the J end by 4 bases, with 16 bases between. CDR3 loop: CASNREGVGTEAFF. The DNA of the CDR3 is TGCGCCAGCAACAGAGAAGGGGTGGGCACTGAAGCTTTCTTT.

The chain employs TRBV7-2 and TRBJ1-4; D unresolved. Germline V gene lookup returns CDR1 SGHTA and CDR2 FQGNSA. V shed 1 base and J shed 6 bases, with 3 bases lying between them. The CDR3 runs to 12 residues. CDR3 in amino acids: CASSLGDEKLFF. The DNA of the CDR3 is TGTGCCAGCAGCTTAGGAGATGAAAAACTGTTTTTT.

The chain is built from TRBV4-1 and TRBJ2-5; TRBD2 matches 8 bases. This CDR3 is 17 amino acids long. V trimming: 4 bases; J trimming: 2 bases; junction bases outside the gene matches: 12. Germline values: CDR1 MGHRA, CDR2 YSYEKL. CDR3 residues: CASSRWRAGARQETQYF. CDR3 nucleotide sequence: TGCGCCAGCAGCCGGTGGAGAGCGGGGGCTCGGCAAGAGACCCAGTACTTC.

This clone appeared once. The chain has TRBV18 and TRBJ1-6; perhaps TRBD1 as D (6 bases). CDR3 size: 16 residues. V was cut by 4 bases and J by 7 bases, with 17 bases left in between. The germline V gene has CDR1 KGHSH and CDR2 LQKENI. The CDR3 loop is CASSHNRVGGNSPLHF. Here the CDR3 DNA reads TGTGCCAGCTCACACAACAGGGTAGGAGGAAATTCACCCCTCCACTTT.

This clone was counted a few times. This chain joins TRBV27 and TRBJ1-4; D is possibly TRBD1 (5 bases). CDR3 size: 19 residues. V dropped 4 bases and J dropped 8 bases, with 29 bases sitting between them. Germline values: CDR1 MNHEY, CDR2 SMNVEV (reference sequence). DNA of the CDR3: TGTGCCAGCAGTTCCACATACCGGGCCAGGGTGTCACGTAACGAAAAACTGTTTTTT. It specifies CASSSTYRARVSRNEKLFF. The complete variable domain, with remaining parts taken from reference TRBV27 and TRBJ1-4, reads EAQVTQNPRYLITVTGKKLTVTCSQNMNHEYMSWYRQDPGLGLRQIYYSMNVEVTDKGDVPEGYKVSRKEKRNFPLILESPSPNQTSLYFCASSSTYRARVSRNEKLFFGSGTQLSVL.

V usage is TRBV4-2 and J usage is TRBJ2-3; D is unclear. Trimming left V 1 base short and J 2 bases short, with 10 bases between. The CDR3 runs 15 residues. The germline V gene has CDR1 LGHNA and CDR2 YNFKEQ. CDR3 nucleotides: TGTGCCAGCAGCCAAGGTAGCCAGCTCACAGATACGCAGTATTTT. It codes for CASSQGSQLTDTQYF.

There are a few counts of this clone. This chain links TRBV14 with TRBJ1-2; D not certain. The CDR3 totals 17 residues. V was clipped by 0 bases and J by 4 bases, with 18 bases between them. Germline lookup yields CDR1 SGHDN and CDR2 FVKESK. DNA of the CDR3: TGTGCCAGCAGCCAAGATTTTCTTGAGGGCGTCTTCTATGGCTACACCTTC. Translating gives CASSQDFLEGVFYGYTF.

The chain is built from TRBV7-8 and TRBJ1-5; 8 nucleotides line up with TRBD1. The V gene's germline CDR1 is SGHVS and CDR2 FQNEAQ. The CDR3 is 18 amino acids. V lost 6 bases and J lost 0; bases outside the gene matches: 13. This chain's CDR3 is CASSTTGTGGYSNQPQHF. The CDR3 DNA reads TGTGCCAGCAGTACAACCGGGACAGGAGGCTATAGCAATCAGCCCCAGCATTTT.

This clone was detected a few times. V is TRBV5-6 and J is TRBJ2-5; D is possibly TRBD2 (6 bases). The length of the CDR3 is 14 residues. Germline CDR1 SGHDT, CDR2 YYEEEE. Trimming pared 3 bases from V and 1 base from J, leaving 10 bases between. CDR3 nucleotide sequence: TGTGCCAGCAGCTGGAGGGACCGCCAAGAGACCCAGTACTTC. Protein sequence: CASSWRDRQETQYF. Variable domain in full (rest from reference TRBV5-6 and TRBJ2-5): DAGVTQSPTHLIKTRGQQVTLRCSPKSGHDTVSWYQQALGQGPQFIFQYYEEEERQRGNFPDRFSGHQFPNYSSELNVNALLLGDSALYLCASSWRDRQETQYFGPGTRLLVL.

The V and J genes are TRBV28 and TRBJ1-2; 8 bases match TRBD1. This CDR3 has 18 amino acids. V shed 6 bases, J shed 0 bases, and the junction held 15 bases outside the gene matches. Germline V gene data show CDR1 as MDHEN and CDR2 as SYDVKM. In DNA, the CDR3 is TGTGCCAGCAGGAAAAAACCGGGACAGGATTCCACTAACTATGGCTACACCTTC. It is translated as CASRKKPGQDSTNYGYTF.

The rearrangement joins TRBV2 to TRBJ1-5, with 7 positions matching TRBD1. Germline values: CDR1 SNHLY, CDR2 FYNNEI. V shed 6 bases, J shed 0 bases, and the junction held 8 bases outside the gene matches. The CDR3 runs to 16 residues. The CDR3 protein is CASSSGGQYSNQPQHF. The CDR3 DNA reads as TGTGCCAGCAGCTCAGGGGGGCAGTATAGCAATCAGCCCCAGCATTTT.

This clone is a singleton in its sample. The chain combines TRBV28 with TRBJ1-2; D is unclear. Germline values: CDR1 MDHEN, CDR2 SYDVKM. CDR3 length: 14 residues. Trimming pared 7 bases from V and 3 bases from J, leaving 15 bases between. The CDR3: CASTVSRLHYGYTF. DNA of the CDR3: TGTGCCAGCACAGTATCCAGGCTACACTATGGCTACACCTTC.

V usage is TRBV6-1 and J usage is TRBJ2-5; 9 bases match TRBD1. The end of the DNA is better explained by TRBJ2-7, so the J call may be wrong. This CDR3 spans 15 amino acids. CDR1 is MNHNS, CDR2 SASEGT, per germline. The CDR3, as DNA: TGTGCCAGCAGTGGGGGACAGGGAGTCTCCTACGAGCAGTACTTC. Translation gives CASSGGQGVSYEQYF.

About this clone itself: The junction departs from germline at one end; a sequencing error may be responsible. This sequence joins TRBV4-3 and TRBJ2-7; 10 positions match TRBD2. This CDR3 region has 16 residues. Germline V gene data show CDR1 as LGHNA and CDR2 as YSLEER. This CDR3 is CASRQEPSGGAYEQYF. The DNA of the CDR3 is TGCGCCAGCAGACAAGAGCCCAGCGGGGGGGCCTACGAGCAGTACTTC.

The chain recombines TRBV7-2 with TRBJ2-3; D might be TRBD2 (5 bases). Trimming shortened V by 2 bases and J by 5 bases, and 11 bases separated the two germline ends. CDR3 length: 14 amino acids. The germline gives CDR1 SGHTA, CDR2 FQGNSA. The CDR3 sequence is CASSLSAGGDTQYF. Written as DNA, the CDR3 is TGTGCCAGCAGCTTATCCGCAGGAGGAGATACGCAGTATTTT.

The V call is TRBV5-1, the J call TRBJ2-5; possibly TRBD2 for D (5 bases). Deletions cut 0 bases from V and 5 bases from J, with 8 bases between. This CDR3 is built from 13 residues. Germline CDR1 is SGHRS and CDR2 is YFSETQ. CDR3 loop: CASSLAERETQYF. The CDR3 bases are TGCGCCAGCAGCTTGGCCGAGCGGGAGACCCAGTACTTC. The whole variable domain, filled in from reference TRBV5-1 and TRBJ2-5, reads KAGVTQTPRYLIKTRGQQVTLSCSPISGHRSVSWYQQTPGQGLQFLFEYFSETQRNKGNFPGRFSGRQFSNSRSEMNVSTLELGDSALYLCASSLAERETQYFGPGTRLLVL.